Shown below are 15 T cell receptor beta chains from a single sample sequenced in a study of T-cell reconstitution after alpha-beta-depleted transplantation in children. Unique molecular identifiers were incorporated into the prepared TCRbeta library. MiXCR, applied by TCRdb to the PCR reads, yields one record per CDR3 protein. The sample shows 800,000 to 1,000,000 distinct CDR3 sequences, about 31% of them seen only once. Sequenced here: PBMCs, mostly from graft donor cells, sampled 360 days after TCRalphabeta/CD19-depleted stem cell transplant. The receptors shown here come from a boy under two years old who had a stem cell transplant for SCID, so the T cells may come from the graft donor.

This clonotype has a single count. The V call is TRBV5-1, the J call TRBJ1-5; 10 nucleotides agree with TRBD1. V was clipped by 5 bases and J by 6 bases; unmatched bases: 8. CDR1 and CDR2 from the germline V gene are SGHRS and YFSETQ. There are 15 residues in the CDR3. The CDR3 sequence is CASSCGTGVGQPQHF. The CDR3 DNA sequence: TGCGCCAGCAGTTGCGGGACAGGGGTCGGTCAGCCCCAGCATTTT. Filled out from reference TRBV5-1 and TRBJ1-5, the complete variable domain reads KAGVTQTPRYLIKTRGQQVTLSCSPISGHRSVSWYQQTPGQGLQFLFEYFSETQRNKGNFPGRFSGRQFSNSRSEMNVSTLELGDSALYLCASSCGTGVGQPQHFGDGTRLSIL.

V is TRBV20-1 and J is TRBJ2-1; 14 nucleotides match TRBD2. The J segment lost 4 bases and the V segment lost 5 bases, leaving 4 bases of the junction unmatched. CDR1 is DFQATT, CDR2 SNEGSKA, per germline (reference sequence). This CDR3 contains 15 residues. The CDR3 region is CSAPRLAGGYNEQFF. CDR3 sequence (DNA): TGCAGTGCTCCTAGACTAGCGGGGGGGTACAATGAGCAGTTCTTC.

This clonotype was picked up a small number of times. The chain joins TRBV12-3 or TRBV12-4 to TRBJ2-5; D perhaps matches TRBD2 (6 bases). V lost 6 bases and J lost 7, with 18 bases in between. This CDR3 spans 14 amino acids. The CDR3: CASSPTRVGGTQYF. CDR3 nucleotides: TGTGCCAGCAGCCCGACTAGGGTGGGGGGGACCCAGTACTTC.

The chain uses TRBV24-1 and TRBJ2-6; D is uncertain. This CDR3 contains 14 residues. Germline V CDR1 and CDR2: KGHDR, SFDVKD. Trimming removed 9 bases at V and 1 base at J, with 9 bases between. The CDR3 spells CATRSNSGANVLTF. The CDR3 nucleotides are TGTGCCACCCGCTCGAATTCTGGGGCCAACGTCCTGACTTTC.

The J gene is TRBJ2-5, the V gene TRBV7-9; TRBD1 is a possible D gene (6 bases). The germline gives CDR1 SEHNR, CDR2 FQNEAQ (reference sequence). The CDR3 length is 14 residues. The germline V and J ends were trimmed by 1 base and 7 bases, with 13 bases remaining between them. The chain's CDR3 is CASSLGEGVMTQYF. As DNA, the CDR3 is TGTGCCAGCAGCTTAGGAGAGGGGGTAATGACCCAGTACTTC. The full variable domain, completed using reference TRBV7-9 and TRBJ2-5, is DTGVSQNPRHKITKRGQNVTFRCDPISEHNRLYWYRQTLGQGPEFLTYFQNEAQLEKSRLLSDRFSAERPKGSFSTLEIQRTEQGDSAMYLCASSLGEGVMTQYFGPGTRLLVL.

The chain joins TRBV2 to TRBJ2-6, with 12 nucleotides matching TRBD1. CDR1 is SNHLY and CDR2 is FYNNEI in the germline V gene. The CDR3 covers 19 residues. The V and J ends lost 8 bases and 3 bases, in that order; junction bases with no gene match: 14. This CDR3 is CASGYLVGDRGLGANVLTF. CDR3 sequence (DNA): TGTGCCAGCGGATACCTGGTCGGGGACAGGGGGCTTGGGGCCAACGTCCTGACTTTC.

This clonotype was recorded many times. This chain joins TRBV5-1 and TRBJ2-5, with 8 bases fitting TRBD2. The CDR3 spans 14 residues. The trim removed 0 bases at V and 5 bases at J, leaving 3 bases unmatched. Germline assignment: CDR1 SGHRS and CDR2 YFSETQ. The CDR3 bases are TGCGCCAGCAGCTTGGGGACTAGCAGGGAGACCCAGTACTTC. Amino acid sequence: CASSLGTSRETQYF.

This clonotype was picked up a small number of times. V gene TRBV9 combines with J gene TRBJ2-2, with 8 bases matching TRBD1. The CDR3 length is 13 residues. CDR1 and CDR2 from the germline V gene are SGDLS and YYNGEE. V was pared by 6 bases and J by 7 bases, with 5 bases of the junction left unmatched. CDR3: CASNQGAGGELFF. In DNA form, the CDR3 reads TGTGCCAGCAACCAGGGGGCAGGCGGGGAGCTGTTTTTT.

This clonotype was picked up a small number of times. The chain joins TRBV12-3 or TRBV12-4 to TRBJ1-1; D unresolved. The V end was cut by 3 bases, the J end by 3 bases, with 8 bases between. The CDR3 runs 13 residues. The DNA for the CDR3 is TGTGCCAGCAGTTTCGCTGCCGACACTGAAGCTTTCTTT. Protein: CASSFAADTEAFF.

V usage is TRBV3-1 and J usage is TRBJ1-1; D is perhaps TRBD1 (5 bases). CDR1 and CDR2 (germline): LGHDT, YNNKEL (reference sequence). The CDR3 covers 16 residues. V was trimmed by 4 bases and J by 0 bases, leaving 15 bases between them. In DNA, the CDR3 is TGTGCCAGCAGCCGAACAGCCAGGGTGGTGAACACTGAAGCTTTCTTT. This translates into CASSRTARVVNTEAFF.

The rearrangement links TRBV4-1 to TRBJ2-7; 7 nucleotides line up with TRBD1. This CDR3 has 16 amino acids. CDR1 is MGHRA and CDR2 is YSYEKL in the germline V gene. V trimming: 4 bases; J trimming: 2 bases; junction bases outside the gene matches: 11. The CDR3 nucleotides read TGCGCCAGCAGCCCCTATAGCAGGACAGGCACCTACGAGCAGTACTTC. Residues: CASSPYSRTGTYEQYF.

The chain is built from TRBV12-3 or TRBV12-4 and TRBJ1-1; D call uncertain. The CDR3 consists of 17 residues. The ends were cut back, 1 base at V and 3 bases at J, with 18 bases in the middle. CDR3 in amino acids: CASSLGSQARRYTEAFF. CDR3 sequence (DNA): TGTGCCAGCAGTTTAGGGAGTCAGGCTCGAAGGTACACTGAAGCTTTCTTT.

This chain links TRBV6-2 or TRBV6-3 with TRBJ2-1; 7 positions agree with TRBD2. The V gene's germline CDR1 is MNHEY and CDR2 SVGEGT. This CDR3 region has 13 residues. This chain's CDR3 is CTSRGVTYNEQFF. The CDR3, as DNA: TGTACATCACGGGGGGTAACCTACAATGAGCAGTTCTTC.

The sample holds a few counts of this clonotype. The chain uses TRBV10-3 and TRBJ2-5, with D perhaps TRBD2 (5 bases). Germline V gene data show CDR1 as ENHRY and CDR2 as SYGVKD. The CDR3 runs 15 residues. Trimming removed 3 bases at V and 3 bases at J, with 14 bases between. The CDR3 DNA reads TGTGCCATCAGTGACGGGGTTGTCAGAGAAGAGACCCAGTACTTC. Residues: CAISDGVVREETQYF.

This clonotype was found many times. J is TRBJ1-3 and V is TRBV4-2; D unclear. The germline gives CDR1 LGHNA, CDR2 YNFKEQ. There are 15 residues in the CDR3. Trimming removed 0 bases from V and 0 bases from J, with 6 bases in between. This CDR3 reads CASSQDWPSGNTIYF. CDR3 nucleotides: TGTGCCAGCAGCCAAGATTGGCCCTCTGGAAACACCATATATTTT.